This is a list of T cell receptor beta chains from one sample in a study of a mutant IDH1 vaccine in newly diagnosed glioma. Only in-frame clones appear in the TCRdb table, and some are missing; sequencing was by immunoSEQ multiplex PCR. The sample records roughly 110,000 clones, about 90% being singletons. The antigens these receptors bind are not known. Sequenced material: PBMCs, taken from a glioma patient whose treatment included an IDH1 peptide vaccine. Receptor source: a woman between 50 and 59 years old with glioma. CDR3s include the opening cysteine and the closing phenylalanine or tryptophan. The D gene is left open where the match is weak. Only some rows state a clone size, as once, few, many or a class for expanded clones.

.	TRBD1	TRBV19	TRBJ2-7	CASSTTGGFEQYF	TGTGCCAGTAGTACGACAGGGGGCTTCGAGCAGTACTTC
.	.	TRBV6-5	TRBJ1-5	CASSYSAGGNQPQHF	TGTGCCAGCAGTTACTCTGCGGGGGGCAATCAGCCCCAGCATTTT
.	.	TRBV19	TRBJ2-2	CASSMGDTGELFF	TGTGCCAGTAGTATGGGAGACACCGGGGAGCTGTTTTTT
.	.	TRBV11-3	TRBJ2-1	CASSLEGETEQFF	TGTGCCAGCAGCCTGGAAGGAGAGACAGAGCAGTTCTTC
few	.	TRBV19	TRBJ1-5	CASAFQTGGDQPQHF	TGTGCCAGTGCTTTTCAGACAGGAGGAGATCAGCCCCAGCATTTT
once	.	TRBV4-1	TRBJ2-3	CASSHPGSTDTQYF	TGCGCCAGCAGCCACCCGGGCAGCACAGATACGCAGTATTTT
.	.	TRBV28	TRBJ1-1	CASTPAARQENTEAFF	TGTGCCAGCACTCCAGCCGCGAGACAAGAGAACACTGAAGCTTTCTTT
.	.	TRBV29-1	TRBJ2-2	CSVNRDRNTGELFF	TGCAGCGTGAACCGGGACCGAAACACCGGGGAGCTGTTTTTT
.	.	TRBV7-2	TRBJ1-6	CASSTSGTDNSPLHF	TGTGCCAGCAGCACTTCCGGGACGGATAATTCACCCCTCCACTTT
.	TRBD1	TRBV6-5	TRBJ2-7	CASSRGQGKSHEQYF	TGTGCCAGCAGCAGGGGACAGGGGAAGTCACACGAGCAGTACTTC
.	.	TRBV7-3	TRBJ2-4	CASSDSILAKNIQYF	TGTGCCAGCAGCGATAGTATTTTAGCCAAAAACATTCAGTACTTC
.	.	TRBV28	TRBJ1-1	CASSAPVGMNTEAFF	TGTGCCAGCAGTGCCCCCGTGGGGATGAACACTGAAGCTTTCTTT
.	TRBD2	TRBV27	TRBJ2-2	CASSLLAGVGELFF	TGTGCCAGCAGTTTACTAGCGGGGGTTGGGGAGCTGTTTTTT
few	.	TRBV10-1	TRBJ1-4	CASSGQINEKLFF	TGCGCCAGCAGCGGACAGATTAATGAAAAACTGTTTTTT
.	.	TRBV7-2	TRBJ2-3	CASSLSGVNTDTQYF	TGTGCCAGCAGCTTATCGGGAGTAAACACAGATACGCAGTATTTT